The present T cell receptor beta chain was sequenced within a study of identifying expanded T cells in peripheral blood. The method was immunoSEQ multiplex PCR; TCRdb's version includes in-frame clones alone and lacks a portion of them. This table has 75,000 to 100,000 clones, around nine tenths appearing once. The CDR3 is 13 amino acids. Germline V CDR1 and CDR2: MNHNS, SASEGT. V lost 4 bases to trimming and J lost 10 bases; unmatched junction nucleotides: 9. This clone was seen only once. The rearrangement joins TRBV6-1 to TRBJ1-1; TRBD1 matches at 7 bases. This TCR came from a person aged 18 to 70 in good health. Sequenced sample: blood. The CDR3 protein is CASSAGTTGRAFF. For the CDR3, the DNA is TGTGCCAGCAGTGCCGGGACGACAGGGCGAGCTTTCTTT.